A single sample is the source of the 15 T cell receptor beta chains below, sequenced in a study of CD8+ T cells in alopecia areata. cDNA serving as the sequencing template came from extracted, reverse transcribed RNA. Sequenced by immunoSEQ multiplex PCR; TCRdb stores in-frame clones only, minus some. The sample presents under 350,000 clones, none singletons. Cutaneous lymph node cells were pooled, and they were sorted using CD4, CD8alpha, NKG2D, NKG2ACE and other markers. Material: CD4+ T cells sorted from a lymph node. The receptors were sampled from a C3H/HeJ mouse with alopecia areata. Strain haplotype at MHC: H2-k.

Comment on this clone: Gene names and germline match the mouse. The read terminates 4 residues before the CDR3 end, so the remaining end is supplied by the germline J gene. The chain recombines TRBV31 with TRBJ2-5, with TRBD2 matching over 7 bases. Trimming took 6 bases from V and 0 from J; bases not matched to a gene: 6. This CDR3 comprises 14 residues. Per the germline V gene, CDR1 is GKSSPN and CDR2 is SITVG. The sequenced CDR3 bases are TGTGCCTGTAAGACTGGGAGAAACCAAGAC. This gives the protein CACKTGRNQD. The entire CDR3 reads CACKTGRNQDTQYF.

Details on this clone: Mouse gene names apply. The read is 4 residues too short to cover the CDR3 end, so that end is filled in from the germline J gene. The rearrangement links TRBV19 to TRBJ2-2; 8 bases match TRBD1. Germline CDR1 FNHDT, CDR2 SITEND (reference sequence). Unmatched junction bases numbered 4, after V lost 3 bases and J lost 3 bases. The CDR3 has 15 amino acids. The CDR3 here is CASSTDREDTGQLYF. The sequenced CDR3 bases are TGTGCCAGCAGTACGGACAGGGAGGACACCGGG.

This clone was detected ten times or more. The germline and genes are mouse ones. With the read ending 4 residues before the CDR3 end, the germline J gene is used to fill in that end. The same CDR3 is also encoded by other DNA sequences in this sample. The chain is built from TRBV13-1 and TRBJ2-3; tentative D call: TRBD1 (6 bases). V lost 7 bases, J lost 0 bases, and 9 bases lay in between. CDR1 and CDR2 from the germline V gene are NSHNY and SYGAGN. The CDR3 runs 13 residues. CDR3 bases read: TGTGCCAGCCGGGACAATAGTGCAGAA. Amino acids: CASRDNSAE. The whole CDR3 protein is CASRDNSAETLYF.

This clone was seen a few times. Mouse germline and gene names are used. The sequenced fragment ends 4 residues before the CDR3 boundary, so the rest is inferred from the germline J gene. The chain has TRBV13-3 and TRBJ2-5; possible D gene TRBD1, 6 bases. Germline loops: CDR1 NNHDY, CDR2 SYVADS. The V gene lost 2 bases and the J gene lost 3 bases, with 10 bases spanning the gap. CDR3 length: 14 amino acids. The CDR3: CASSETGQQDTQYF. The covered CDR3 bases are TGTGCCAGCAGTGAAACGGGACAACAAGAC.

This clone appeared a few times. Genes here carry mouse names. Read sequence stops 4 residues before the CDR3 end, and the germline J gene provides the missing end. Other DNA sequences in the sample encode the same CDR3. The chain couples TRBV13-3 to TRBJ2-5, with 9 bases matching TRBD1. Germline loops: CDR1 NNHDY, CDR2 SYVADS. The CDR3 contains 13 residues. V shed 5 bases, J shed 3 bases, and the junction held 1 base outside the gene matches. CDR3 residues: CASRGTGQDTQYF. CDR3 DNA, as far as it was read: TGTGCCAGCAGGGGGACAGGGCAAGAC.

About this clone: Gene labels here are mouse ones. The CDR3 end lies 4 residues beyond the end of the read and is filled in from the germline J gene. The V and J genes are TRBV13-3 and TRBJ2-2; 10 bases map to TRBD2. This CDR3 region has 16 residues. V was clipped by 4 bases and J by 1 base; unmatched bases: 4. Germline V gene data show CDR1 as NNHDY and CDR2 as SYVADS. The covered CDR3 bases are TGTGCCAGCAGTCGCCGGGACTGGGGAAACACCGGG. It encodes CASSRRDWGNTG. The entire CDR3 protein is CASSRRDWGNTGQLYF.

About this clone: Each gene name is a mouse one. The observed sequence ends 4 residues before the CDR3 terminus, with the missing tail filled in from the germline J gene. The V and J genes are TRBV13-3 and TRBJ2-7, with 7 nucleotides matching TRBD1. Germline CDR1 is NNHDY and CDR2 is SYVADS. V was pared by 5 bases and J by 0 bases, with 5 bases of the junction left unmatched. The CDR3 totals 14 residues. Incomplete CDR3 DNA: TGTGCCAGCAGACGACAGGGCAGCTCCTAT. It specifies CASRRQGSSY. The CDR3, in full, reads CASRRQGSSYEQYF.

As to this clone: Any gene name here is a mouse gene name. The read is 4 residues too short to cover the CDR3 end, so that end is filled in from the germline J gene. Other DNA sequences in this sample translate to the same CDR3. The chain couples TRBV17 to TRBJ2-5; TRBD2 aligns across 10 bases. V was pared by 2 bases and J by 2 bases, with 1 base of the junction left unmatched. Germline V gene data show CDR1 as MNHDT and CDR2 as YYDKIL. The CDR3 runs to 15 residues. The CDR3 protein is CASSRTGGGQDTQYF. The part of the CDR3 DNA that was read is TGTGCTAGCAGTAGAACTGGGGGGGGCCAAGAC.

There are a few counts of this clone. The listed genes are named as in mouse. The missing CDR3 end, 3 residues past where the read stops, is filled in from the germline J gene. The genes are TRBV13-3 and TRBJ1-6, with 8 nucleotides matching TRBD1. Being an ORF, TRBJ1-6 has a function that is uncertain. Germline CDR1 reads NNHDY; CDR2 reads SYVADS. The CDR3 loop spans 15 amino acids. Germline trimming cut 0 bases from V and 5 bases from J; bases unmatched to any gene: 1. CDR3 amino acids: CASSDEDRDNSPLYF. The DNA read from the CDR3 is TGTGCCAGCAGTGATGAGGACAGGGATAATTCGCCC.

This clone has just a few counts. All gene names here are mouse names. The missing CDR3 end, 4 residues past where the read stops, is filled in from the germline J gene. The chain links TRBV13-3 to TRBJ1-1; D not certain. Germline values: CDR1 NNHDY, CDR2 SYVADS. The length of the CDR3 is 13 residues. The germline V and J ends were trimmed by 1 base and 0 bases, with 4 bases remaining between them. CDR3 residues: CASSDLSNTEVFF. CDR3 DNA, as far as it was read: TGTGCCAGCAGTGATCTTTCAAACACA.

Comment on this clone: These gene names are mouse names. Read data end 4 residues before the CDR3 end; the end is taken from the germline J gene. This chain links TRBV13-1 with TRBJ2-1, with 10 bases identical to TRBD2. The CDR3 runs 16 residues. Germline CDR1 and CDR2: NSHNY and SYGAGN. After removal of 5 bases from V and 2 bases from J, the junction contained 7 bases not matched to a gene. The CDR3 bases that were read are TGTGCCAGCAGCCAGACTGGGGGGCCCTACTATGCT. Translating gives CASSQTGGPYYA. The whole CDR3 sequence is CASSQTGGPYYAEQFF.

This clone was detected many times. Gene names and germline match the mouse. The DNA ends 4 residues before the CDR3 does, and the rest of the CDR3 is filled in from the germline J gene. Within the sample, other DNA sequences also encode this same CDR3. The V gene is TRBV17, the J gene TRBJ2-1, with no clear D. Germline CDR1 reads MNHDT; CDR2 reads YYDKIL. V lost 3 bases and J lost 2, with 5 bases in between. The CDR3 sequence is 13 residues long. The CDR3 reads CASSSQHYAEQFF. The CDR3 bases that were read are TGTGCTAGCAGTAGCCAGCACTATGCT.

This clone showed up just a few times. Gene names and germline refer to mouse. The sequenced fragment ends 4 residues before the CDR3 boundary, so the rest is inferred from the germline J gene. The sample has other DNA sequences that encode this CDR3 too. The rearrangement links TRBV1 to TRBJ1-2; D gene unclear. Germline CDR1 is NSQYPW and CDR2 is LRSPGD (reference sequence). The length of the CDR3 is 15 residues. V was trimmed by 0 bases and J by 0 bases, leaving 8 bases between them. The CDR3 protein is CTCSADRQTNSDYTF. CDR3 DNA, as far as it was read: TGCACCTGCAGTGCAGATCGACAAACAAACTCC.

Of note for this clone: All gene names here are mouse names. The sequenced fragment ends 4 residues before the CDR3 boundary, so the rest is inferred from the germline J gene. The identical CDR3 is also encoded by other nucleotide sequences in the sample. This chain uses TRBV13-1 with TRBJ1-1; a possible D gene is TRBD1 (5 bases). Germline loops: CDR1 NSHNY, CDR2 SYGAGN. V lost 2 bases to trimming and J lost 2 bases, with 7 bases between them. The length of the CDR3 is 13 residues. The sequenced part of the CDR3 DNA is TGTGCCAGCAGTGACAGGGTTAACACA. Translated, it gives CASSDRVNT. The full CDR3 protein reads CASSDRVNTEVFF.

This clone has at least ten counts. The gene symbols are mouse symbols. The read falls 4 residues short of the CDR3 end, and the missing part is taken from the germline J gene. This chain connects TRBV17 to TRBJ2-5, with 9 positions matching TRBD1. With 1 base clipped from V and 2 bases from J, the junction kept 4 bases outside the gene matches. The germline CDR1 and CDR2 sequences are MNHDT and YYDKIL. The CDR3 covers 16 residues. The CDR3 spells CASSRGTGATQDTQYF. The part of the CDR3 DNA that was read is TGTGCTAGCAGTAGAGGGACAGGGGCGACCCAAGAC.